This T cell receptor (beta chain) was sequenced for a study of cytomegalovirus exposure and HLA in healthy donors. This CDR3 spans 11 amino acids. Germline V gene sequence: CDR1 SNHLY, CDR2 FYNNEI. Trimming pared 5 bases from V and 10 bases from J, leaving 9 bases between. Use of 60 Vbeta and 13 Jbeta primers characterized the PCR. Clones were sequenced by immunoSEQ multiplex PCR, and TCRdb holds only the in-frame ones, with some missing. This sample carries over 120,000 clones, with 0.75% to 1% going to the ten biggest clones. Sample: PBMCs. The rearrangement joins TRBV2 to TRBJ2-1, with D possibly matching TRBD2 (5 bases). This receptor was obtained from a male donor in good health and CMV-seronegative. For the CDR3, the DNA is TGTGCCAGCAGTAGTAGCGTGGAGCAGTTCTTC. This gives the protein CASSSSVEQFF.